Listed here is a single T cell receptor (beta chain). Its target is unknown. CDR1 and CDR2 (germline): SGHKS, YYEKEE (reference sequence). CDR3 length: 16 residues. With 1 base removed from V and 7 bases from J, the gap between germline ends came to 17 bases. These data are taken from a study of T-cell memory formation after mild COVID-19. Study observations and caveats: Clones shrinking between day 15 and 85 showed a balanced CD4/CD8 split, and those that grew later tilted toward CD4+. Cross-reactive memory apparently joined, as some responding clones appeared in pre-infection memory.

Constant-segment primers and 5'RACE yielded cDNA libraries for TCR alpha and TCR beta, each carrying sample barcodes and UMIs. One entry per CDR3 protein results from TCRdb running MiXCR on the 5' RACE reads. The table includes roughly 190,000 distinct CDR3 sequences, roughly 18% detected once. The TCR originated in an adult woman who had mild COVID-19 (a few samples of this study predate the infection). Cell type and time point are not known. The V call is TRBV5-5, the J call TRBJ1-4, with D unresolved. Sequenced input: PBMCs or a T cell subset sorted from them (not recorded which). The CDR3 nucleotides read TGTGCCAGCAGCTTGTATTTGGCCGCGAGCACTGAAAAACTGTTTTTT. It yields the protein CASSLYLAASTEKLFF.